The 20 T cell receptor beta chains given below trace back to one sample, sequenced in a study of blood T cell repertoires in COVID-19. Clones were read by immunoSEQ multiplex PCR, and TCRdb kept only the in-frame ones, dropping some. The top ten clones hold about 8% of a sample with about 500,000 clones, roughly 89% of them seen once. The sequencing sample was made of peripheral blood. Every receptor here comes from a woman in her forties or fifties with COVID-19, enrolled during active disease.

V is TRBV5-1 and J is TRBJ1-2; D is undetermined. The CDR3 consists of 14 residues. The V gene lost 3 bases and the J gene lost 4 bases, with 13 bases spanning the gap. Germline values: CDR1 SGHRS, CDR2 YFSETQ. Here the CDR3 DNA reads TGCGCCAGCAGCTCTCTTTCGTCGGGCTATGGCTACACCTTC. This sequence encodes CASSSLSSGYGYTF.

This chain connects TRBV2 to TRBJ1-2; D ambiguous. This CDR3 has 13 residues. V gave up 3 bases and J gave up 3 bases, with 8 bases separating them. Germline V gives CDR1 SNHLY, CDR2 FYNNEI. The CDR3 reads CASSEGQDYGYTF. The CDR3 DNA is TGTGCCAGCAGTGAGGGCCAGGACTATGGCTACACCTTC.

The CDR3 region is CASSGPTSGGNTDTQYF. CDR3 bases: TGTGCCAGCAGTGGCCCGACTAGCGGGGGGAATACAGATACGCAGTATTTT. V is TRBV2 and J is TRBJ2-3; 13 bases align to TRBD2. The CDR3 totals 17 residues. Germline loops: CDR1 SNHLY, CDR2 FYNNEI. Trimming cost V 4 bases and J 3 bases; bases outside gene matches: 7.

The genes are TRBV27 and TRBJ1-2; the match to TRBD1 covers 10 bases. The CDR3 runs 14 residues. With V trimmed by 5 bases and J by 4 bases, 4 bases remained unmatched. Looked up from germline, CDR1 is MNHEY and CDR2 is SMNVEV (reference sequence). CDR3 loop: CASSPRDRGYGYTF. The DNA for the CDR3 is TGTGCCAGCAGTCCCCGGGACAGGGGCTATGGCTACACCTTC.

This rearrangement joins TRBV5-6 to TRBJ1-5, with D tentatively TRBD1 (5 bases). Germline CDR1 is SGHDT and CDR2 is YYEEEE. The CDR3 spans 15 residues. Trimming stripped 6 bases from V and 4 bases from J, with 17 bases between. Here the CDR3 reads CASTIGPGRNQPQHF. In DNA, the CDR3 is TGTGCCAGCACCATCGGGCCAGGGCGTAATCAGCCCCAGCATTTT. Full variable domain (rest looked up from reference TRBV5-6 and TRBJ1-5): DAGVTQSPTHLIKTRGQQVTLRCSPKSGHDTVSWYQQALGQGPQFIFQYYEEEERQRGNFPDRFSGHQFPNYSSELNVNALLLGDSALYLCASTIGPGRNQPQHFGDGTRLSIL.

The rearrangement links TRBV10-1 to TRBJ1-4; D remains ambiguous. Germline-derived CDR1 and CDR2 are WNHNN and SYGVQD (reference sequence). Trimming stripped 3 bases from V and 7 bases from J, with 9 bases between. The CDR3 runs 13 residues. The CDR3 loop reads CASSEGGSEKLFF. In nucleotides, the CDR3 is TGCGCCAGCAGTGAAGGAGGGAGTGAAAAACTGTTTTTT.

The chain combines TRBV9 with TRBJ1-2; 7 bases fit TRBD1. The CDR3 has 21 residues. V shed 0 bases and J 2 bases; nucleotides not matched to a gene: 22. CDR1 is SGDLS and CDR2 is YYNGEE in the germline V gene. The CDR3 DNA follows: TGTGCCAGCAGCGTAGTCGATTTGCGGGACAGCCTTGACGCTATAAACTATGGCTACACCTTC. Translated: CASSVVDLRDSLDAINYGYTF.

This chain connects TRBV7-2 to TRBJ2-1; 9 nucleotides align to TRBD1. V lost 2 bases, J lost 9 bases, and 8 bases stayed unmatched. This CDR3 is built from 15 residues. Germline V gene data show CDR1 as SGHTA and CDR2 as FQGNSA. The CDR3 DNA is TGTGCCAGCAGCTTAATTACAGGGGGCGTGAGTGAGCAGTTCTTC. Translation gives CASSLITGGVSEQFF.

The V call is TRBV27, the J call TRBJ1-2; D ambiguous. Germline V gene lookup returns CDR1 MNHEY and CDR2 SMNVEV (reference sequence). Trimming took off 8 bases at V and 4 bases at J, with 11 bases between the two ends. There are 12 residues in the CDR3. The CDR3 nucleotides read TGTGCCAGCGCCGGGAGAACCTATGGCTACACCTTC. Translation: CASAGRTYGYTF.

The chain combines TRBV3-1 (or the pseudogene TRBV3-2) with TRBJ1-6; TRBD1 aligns across 7 bases. Unmatched junction bases numbered 9, after V lost 4 bases and J lost 6 bases. Germline V gene sequence: CDR1 LGHDT, CDR2 YNNKEL (reference sequence). This CDR3 has 16 residues. The CDR3 here is CASSLRGQPSNSPLHF. The CDR3 nucleotides read TGTGCCAGCAGCCTAAGGGGACAGCCGAGTAATTCACCCCTCCACTTT.

V usage is TRBV5-1 and J usage is TRBJ2-5; no reliable D call. The CDR3 has 12 residues. Germline V gives CDR1 SGHRS, CDR2 YFSETQ. V dropped 3 bases and J dropped 5 bases, with 8 bases sitting between them. The CDR3 sequence is CASSSLGETQYF. Written as DNA, the CDR3 is TGCGCCAGCAGCTCCCTTGGCGAGACCCAGTACTTC.

The chain couples TRBV19 to TRBJ1-2; 9 bases are shared with TRBD1. Germline CDR1 LNHDA, CDR2 SQIVND (reference sequence). With V trimmed by 5 bases and J by 7 bases, 5 bases remained unmatched. This CDR3 region has 13 residues. CDR3 protein: CASSGGQGRGYTF. The CDR3 region has the DNA TGTGCCAGTAGTGGGGGACAGGGTCGTGGCTACACCTTC.

The chain couples TRBV7-8 to TRBJ2-1; TRBD1 matches 8 bases. Germline V lookup: CDR1 SGHVS, CDR2 FQNEAQ. V lost 5 bases, J lost 5 bases, and 8 bases stayed unmatched. This CDR3 spans 15 amino acids. The CDR3 coding sequence is TGTGCCAGCAGCGTCCGGGACAGGTTTAACAATGAGCAGTTCTTC. This codes for CASSVRDRFNNEQFF.

V and J are TRBV3-1 (or the pseudogene TRBV3-2) and TRBJ1-4; D might be TRBD1 (6 bases). Trimming shortened V by 3 bases and J by 0 bases, and 14 bases separated the two germline ends. Germline-derived CDR1 and CDR2 are LGHDT and YNNKEL (reference sequence). CDR3 size: 17 residues. The CDR3 bases are TGTGCCAGCAGCCAGGGACGGGACATAGCAACTAATGAAAAACTGTTTTTT. Translated, it gives CASSQGRDIATNEKLFF.

This chain joins TRBV30 and TRBJ1-4; no firm D call. The CDR3 has 13 amino acids. Germline loops: CDR1 GTSNPN, CDR2 SVGIG (reference sequence). Trimming pared 5 bases from V and 8 bases from J, leaving 15 bases between. CDR3 in amino acids: CAWQYQENEKLFF. In nucleotides, the CDR3 is TGTGCCTGGCAGTATCAGGAAAACGAAAAACTGTTTTTT.

The chain is built from TRBV5-6 and TRBJ1-1, with D possibly TRBD1 on 5 matching bases. Germline V lookup: CDR1 SGHDT, CDR2 YYEEEE. Trimming took off 1 base at V and 4 bases at J, with 11 bases between the two ends. This CDR3 is 14 amino acids long. CDR3 nucleotide sequence: TGTGCCAGCAGCTTGCGGAGCAGGGTCACTGAAGCTTTCTTT. This encodes CASSLRSRVTEAFF.

Comment on this clone: This same CDR3 is encoded by further DNA sequences in the sample. The chain is built from TRBV19 and TRBJ1-5; D call uncertain. The CDR3 has 12 residues. Trimming removed 1 base from V and 7 bases from J, with 5 bases in between. Germline V gives CDR1 LNHDA, CDR2 SQIVND (reference sequence). Here the CDR3 DNA reads TGTGCCAGTAGTATAGGAGGACAGCCCCAGCATTTT. Its translation is CASSIGGQPQHF.

The chain is built from TRBV30 and TRBJ1-1, with TRBD1 matching over 7 bases. The germline CDR1 and CDR2 sequences are GTSNPN and SVGIG (reference sequence). This CDR3 comprises 17 residues. With V trimmed by 0 bases and J by 8 bases, 18 bases remained unmatched. CDR3 loop: CAWSVGIVTGSVLEAFF. The CDR3 DNA follows: TGTGCCTGGAGTGTGGGAATAGTGACAGGGAGTGTACTCGAAGCTTTCTTT.

The V call is TRBV5-8, the J call TRBJ2-3; 8 bases are shared with TRBD2. CDR1 and CDR2 from the germline V gene are SGHTS and YDEGEE. The V segment lost 0 bases and the J segment 1 base; nucleotides outside the gene matches: 4. The CDR3 length is 16 residues. CDR3 in amino acids: CASSLGTSGRTDTQYF. DNA of the CDR3: TGTGCCAGCAGCTTGGGTACTAGCGGACGCACAGATACGCAGTATTTT. The full variable domain, with the rest looked up from reference TRBV5-8 and TRBJ2-3, is EAGVTQSPTHLIKTRGQQATLRCSPISGHTSVYWYQQALGLGLQFLLWYDEGEERNRGNFPPRFSGRQFPNYSSELNVNALELEDSALYLCASSLGTSGRTDTQYFGPGTRLTVL.

The chain has TRBV19 and TRBJ1-2; TRBD1 matches at 8 bases. Per the germline V gene, CDR1 is LNHDA and CDR2 is SQIVND (reference sequence). V gave up 2 bases and J gave up 8 bases; unmatched junction bases: 7. The CDR3 loop spans 14 amino acids. The CDR3 nucleotides are TGTGCCAGTAGTATATTACAGGGGGTAAAAGGCTACACCTTC. Translating gives CASSILQGVKGYTF.